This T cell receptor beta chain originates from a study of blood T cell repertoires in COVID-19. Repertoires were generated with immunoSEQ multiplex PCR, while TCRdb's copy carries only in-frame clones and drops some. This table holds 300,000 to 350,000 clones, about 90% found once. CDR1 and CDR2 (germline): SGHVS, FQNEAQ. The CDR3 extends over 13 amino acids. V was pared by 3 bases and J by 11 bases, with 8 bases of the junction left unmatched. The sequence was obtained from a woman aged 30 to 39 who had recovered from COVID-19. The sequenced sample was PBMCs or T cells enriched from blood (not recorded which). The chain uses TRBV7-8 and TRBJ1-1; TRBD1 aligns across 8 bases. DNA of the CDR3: TGTGCCAGCAGCTTGGACGTACGACAGGGGGCTTTCTTT. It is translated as CASSLDVRQGAFF. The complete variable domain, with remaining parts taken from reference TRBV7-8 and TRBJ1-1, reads GAGVSQSPRYKVAKRGQDVALRCDPISGHVSLFWYQQALGQGPEFLTYFQNEAQLDKSGLPSDRFFAERPEGSVSTLKIQRTQQEDSAVYLCASSLDVRQGAFFGQGTRLTVV.